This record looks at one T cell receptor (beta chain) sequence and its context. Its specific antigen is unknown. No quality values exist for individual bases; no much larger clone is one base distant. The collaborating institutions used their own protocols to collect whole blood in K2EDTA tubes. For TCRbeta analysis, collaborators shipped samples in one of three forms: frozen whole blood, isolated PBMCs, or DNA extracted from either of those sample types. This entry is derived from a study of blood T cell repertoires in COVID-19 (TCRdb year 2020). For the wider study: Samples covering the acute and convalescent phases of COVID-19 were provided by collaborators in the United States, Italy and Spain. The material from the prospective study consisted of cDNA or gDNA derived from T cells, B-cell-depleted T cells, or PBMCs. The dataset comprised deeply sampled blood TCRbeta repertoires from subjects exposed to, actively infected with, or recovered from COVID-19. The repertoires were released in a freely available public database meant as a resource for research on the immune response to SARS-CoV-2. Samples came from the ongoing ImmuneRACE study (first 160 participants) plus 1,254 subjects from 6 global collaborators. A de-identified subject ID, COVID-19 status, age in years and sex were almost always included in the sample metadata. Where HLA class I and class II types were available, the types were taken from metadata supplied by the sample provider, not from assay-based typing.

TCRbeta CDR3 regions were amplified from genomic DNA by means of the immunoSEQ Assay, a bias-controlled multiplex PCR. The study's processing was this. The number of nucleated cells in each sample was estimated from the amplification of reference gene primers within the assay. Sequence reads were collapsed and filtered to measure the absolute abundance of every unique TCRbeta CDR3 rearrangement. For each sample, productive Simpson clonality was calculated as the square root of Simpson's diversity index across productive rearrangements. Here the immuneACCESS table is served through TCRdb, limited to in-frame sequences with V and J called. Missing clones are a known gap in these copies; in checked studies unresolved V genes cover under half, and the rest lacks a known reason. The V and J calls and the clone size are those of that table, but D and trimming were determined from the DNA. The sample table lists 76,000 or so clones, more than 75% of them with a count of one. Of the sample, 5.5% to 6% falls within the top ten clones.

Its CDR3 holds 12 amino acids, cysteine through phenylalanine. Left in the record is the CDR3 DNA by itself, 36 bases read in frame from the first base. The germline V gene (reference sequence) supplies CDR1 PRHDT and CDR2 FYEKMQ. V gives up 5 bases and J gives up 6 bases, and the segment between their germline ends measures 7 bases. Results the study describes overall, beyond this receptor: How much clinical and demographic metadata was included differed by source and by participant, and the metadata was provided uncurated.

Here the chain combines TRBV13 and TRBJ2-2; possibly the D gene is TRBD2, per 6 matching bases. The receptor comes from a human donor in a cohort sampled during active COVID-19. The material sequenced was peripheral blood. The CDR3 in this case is CASSAGPGELFF. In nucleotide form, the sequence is TGTGCCAGCAGCGCGGGACCCGGGGAGCTGTTTTTT. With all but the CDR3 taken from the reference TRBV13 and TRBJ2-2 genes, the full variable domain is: AAGVIQSPRHLIKEKRETATLKCYPIPRHDTVYWYQQGPGQDPQFLISFYEKMQSDKGSIPDRFSAQQFSDYHSELNMSSLELGDSALYFCASSAGPGELFFGEGSRLTVL.